This T cell receptor (beta chain) was obtained from a study of shared clonotypes between healthy human individuals. Donors comprised only Caucasian adults living in Nashville, Tennessee. Trimming shortened V by 4 bases and J by 0 bases, and 10 bases separated the two germline ends. This CDR3 has 14 residues. Germline loops: CDR1 SGHRS, CDR2 YFSETQ. The study's findings and limits: All-four-donor shared clonotypes had higher generation probabilities than non-shared clonotypes did. Approximately 5.4% of naive CD4 clonotypes were common to a few donors. Generally, naive subsets came out with larger estimated richness than memory subsets.

The repertoire was sequenced with immunoSEQ multiplex PCR; TCRdb's copy has only in-frame clones and lacks some. The sample consists of around 2.3 million clones, approximately 94% of them appearing once. About this clone itself: The target antigen is unknown. Other DNA sequences in the same sample also yield this CDR3.

The chain uses TRBV5-1 and TRBJ2-5; no firm D call. Sequenced material: naive CD4+ T cells sorted from blood. As for subset: CD45RA+ positively selected. This clonotype originated in a man aged 18 to 30 in good health. The CDR3 nucleotides read TGCGCCAGCAGCCTTGGCTCCTACCAAGAGACCCAGTACTTC. It is translated as CASSLGSYQETQYF. The whole variable domain, filled in from reference TRBV5-1 and TRBJ2-5, reads KAGVTQTPRYLIKTRGQQVTLSCSPISGHRSVSWYQQTPGQGLQFLFEYFSETQRNKGNFPGRFSGRQFSNSRSEMNVSTLELGDSALYLCASSLGSYQETQYFGPGTRLLVL.